This T cell receptor beta chain was captured in a study of control samples from healthy donors and cancer patients. Some clones are missing from TCRdb's copy, which holds only in-frame ones; the method was immunoSEQ multiplex PCR. The table lists roughly 50,000 clones, 90% to 95% of them singletons. CDR1 GTSNPN and CDR2 SVGIG come from the germline V gene (reference sequence). V gave up 0 bases and J gave up 5 bases; unmatched junction bases: 18. CDR3 length equals 19 residues. The sequence was obtained from a young man in good health. The chain couples TRBV30 to TRBJ1-5; TRBD1 matches 8 bases. Sequencing was performed on blood. For the CDR3, the DNA is TGTGCCTGGAGTGTACATTTTGGCTCCGGTCAGGGGGCTTATCAGCCCCAGCATTTT. This translates into CAWSVHFGSGQGAYQPQHF.